This T cell receptor (beta chain) was captured in a study of cytomegalovirus exposure and HLA in healthy donors. The study, taken as a whole, reports: The classifier reportedly diagnosed cytomegalovirus status with high sensitivity and specificity. The tendency of first-cohort TCR clusters to co-occur in the 110 or so validation repertoires emerged from a later analysis.

The data were produced by immunoSEQ multiplex PCR, yet TCRdb's version contains in-frame clones alone and is incomplete. The table has some 170,000 clones, around nine tenths seen once. This clone was seen more than once but under ten times. Its antigen is unknown. The receptor was isolated from a man aged 25 to 40 in good health and CMV-seropositive. Specimen: PBMCs.

The CDR3 nucleotides are TGCGCCAGCAGTCAATCTCCGGGGGACTATGGCTACACCTTC. This encodes CASSQSPGDYGYTF. The rearrangement uses TRBV23-1 and TRBJ1-2, with D perhaps TRBD1 (5 bases). TRBV23-1 is an open reading frame, and its role is uncertain. Trimming removed 0 bases at V and 3 bases at J, with 8 bases between. The CDR3 contains 14 residues.